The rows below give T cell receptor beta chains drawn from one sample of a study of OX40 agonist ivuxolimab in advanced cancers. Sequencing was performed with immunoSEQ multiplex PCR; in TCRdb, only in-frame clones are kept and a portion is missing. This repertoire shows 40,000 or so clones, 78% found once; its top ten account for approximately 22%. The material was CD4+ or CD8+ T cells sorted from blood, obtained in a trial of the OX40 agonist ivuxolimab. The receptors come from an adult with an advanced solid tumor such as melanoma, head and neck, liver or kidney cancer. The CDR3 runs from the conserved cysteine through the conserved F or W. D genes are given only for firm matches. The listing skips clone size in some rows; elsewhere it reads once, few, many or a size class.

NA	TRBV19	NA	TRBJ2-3	CASSIGGADTQYF	TGTGCCAGTAGTATAGGGGGGGCTGATACGCAGTATTTT
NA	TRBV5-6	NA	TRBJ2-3	CASSLGTPPNTDTQYF	TGTGCCAGCAGCTTGGGGACACCACCAAACACAGATACGCAGTATTTT
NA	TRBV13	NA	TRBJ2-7	CASSLEGITYEQYF	TGTGCCAGCAGCTTGGAAGGCATCACCTACGAGCAGTACTTC
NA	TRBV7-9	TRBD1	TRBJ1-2	CASSSTDRGIGGYTF	TGTGCCAGCAGCTCGACGGACAGGGGAATAGGGGGCTACACCTTC
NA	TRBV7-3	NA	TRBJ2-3	CASSNKGGVTDTQYF	TGTGCCAGCAGCAATAAGGGGGGAGTGACAGATACGCAGTATTTT
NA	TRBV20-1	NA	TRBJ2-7	CSARAPDEQYF	TGCAGTGCTAGAGCTCCAGACGAGCAGTACTTC
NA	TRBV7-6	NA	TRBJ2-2	CASSLTRAGELFF	TGTGCCAGCAGCTTAACACGGGCCGGGGAGCTGTTTTTT
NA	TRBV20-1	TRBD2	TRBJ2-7	CSAGGNYEQYF	TGCAGTGCGGGGGGGAATTACGAGCAGTACTTC
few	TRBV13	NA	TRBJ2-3	CASSLPIHDGASTDTQYF	TGTGCCAGCAGCCTCCCCATCCACGACGGTGCTAGCACAGATACGCAGTATTTT
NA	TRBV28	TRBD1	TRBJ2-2	CASIRTGLSGELFF	TGTGCCAGCATTCGGACAGGCCTGTCCGGGGAGCTGTTTTTT
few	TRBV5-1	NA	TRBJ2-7	CASRPDNSYEQYF	TGCGCCAGCAGACCGGACAACTCCTACGAGCAGTACTTC
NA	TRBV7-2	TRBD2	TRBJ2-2	CASSFLAGSDTGELFF	TGTGCCAGCAGCTTCCTAGCGGGGAGCGACACCGGGGAGCTGTTTTTT
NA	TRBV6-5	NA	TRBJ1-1	CASYLGAEAFF	TGTGCCAGTTATTTGGGGGCTGAAGCTTTCTTT
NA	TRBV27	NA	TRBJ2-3	CASSLTPAGPDTQYF	TGTGCCAGCAGTTTAACCCCCGCAGGGCCAGATACGCAGTATTTT
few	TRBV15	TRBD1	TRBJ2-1	CATSRDRDGHNEQFF	TGTGCCACCAGCAGGGACAGGGATGGGCACAATGAGCAGTTCTTC
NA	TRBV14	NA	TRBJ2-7	CASSQIAEEQSYEQYF	TGTGCCAGCAGCCAAATTGCTGAAGAACAATCCTACGAGCAGTACTTC
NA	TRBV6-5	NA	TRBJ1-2	CASFGRDINYGYTF	TGTGCCAGTTTCGGCCGGGACATTAACTATGGCTACACCTTC
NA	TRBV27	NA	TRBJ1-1	CASSTGSNTEAFF	TGTGCCAGCAGTACCGGCAGTAACACTGAAGCTTTCTTT
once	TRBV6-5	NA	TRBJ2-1	CASTRINSYNEQFF	TGTGCCAGCACCCGAATAAACTCCTACAATGAGCAGTTCTTC
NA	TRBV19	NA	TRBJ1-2	CASKGLGLNYGYTF	TGTGCCAGTAAGGGGTTGGGACTGAACTATGGCTACACCTTC
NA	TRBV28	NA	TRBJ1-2	CASSPGGRNYGYTF	TGTGCCAGCAGTCCAGGAGGCAGAAACTATGGCTACACCTTC
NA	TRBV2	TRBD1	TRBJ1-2	CASKMGQGGYGYTF	TGTGCCAGCAAAATGGGACAGGGAGGCTATGGCTACACCTTC
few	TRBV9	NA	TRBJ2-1	CASSVSGAGSFYNEQFF	TGTGCCAGCAGCGTCAGCGGCGCTGGATCGTTTTACAATGAGCAGTTCTTC
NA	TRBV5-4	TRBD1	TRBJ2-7	CASSLGTGVIYEQYF	TGTGCCAGCAGCTTAGGAACAGGGGTGATCTACGAGCAGTACTTC
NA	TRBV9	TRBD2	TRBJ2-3	CASSAVGGVTDTQYF	TGTGCCAGCAGCGCCGTTGGGGGGGTCACAGATACGCAGTATTTT
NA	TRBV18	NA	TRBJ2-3	CASSRGDTDTQYF	TGTGCCAGCTCAAGAGGGGATACAGATACGCAGTATTTT